Shown below are 18 T cell receptor beta chains from a single sample sequenced in a study of blood T cells in healthy people across ages. Together with a sample-barcoded 5' primer, a J-beta primer mix was included in a second PCR lasting roughly 7 to 11 cycles. Using its own MiXCR run on the 5' RACE reads, TCRdb lists one record per CDR3 protein. The sample yields over a million distinct CDR3 sequences, roughly 60% seen once. Input material: blood. These receptors all come from a man between 18 and 35 years old in good health.

This chain joins TRBV3-1 and TRBJ1-5; 10 nucleotides line up with TRBD1. The CDR3 has 14 amino acids. With V trimmed by 4 bases and J by 9 bases, 6 bases remained unmatched. Germline loops: CDR1 LGHDT, CDR2 YNNKEL (reference sequence). For the CDR3, the DNA is TGTGCCAGCAGCCCCGGACAGGGGGGGTGGCCCCAGCATTTT. Encoded protein: CASSPGQGGWPQHF.

The rearrangement joins TRBV6-6 to TRBJ1-4, with 7 nucleotides matching TRBD1. V trimming: 2 bases; J trimming: 12 bases; junction bases outside the gene matches: 9. Looked up from germline, CDR1 is MNHNY and CDR2 is SVGAGI (reference sequence). The CDR3 has 14 residues. CDR3 in DNA: TGTGCCAGCAGTTACAGGCAGGGGGAGAACCAACTGTTTTTT. This encodes CASSYRQGENQLFF.

Only a few counts were recorded for this clonotype. The chain links TRBV29-1 to TRBJ2-5; D is possibly TRBD2 (5 bases). CDR3 length: 15 amino acids. Germline V CDR1 and CDR2: SQVTM, ANQGSEA. V lost 5 bases to trimming and J lost 3 bases, with 19 bases between them. The DNA of the CDR3 is TGCAGCGTTTCAACCGATGGACTGAGAAAAGAGACCCAGTACTTC. Residues: CSVSTDGLRKETQYF. Based on the CDR3 plus reference TRBV29-1 and TRBJ2-5, the full variable domain is SAVISQKPSRDICQRGTSLTIQCQVDSQVTMMFWYRQQPGQSLTLIATANQGSEATYESGFVIDKFPISRPNLTFSTLTVSNMSPEDSSIYLCSVSTDGLRKETQYFGPGTRLLVL.

This chain joins TRBV29-1 and TRBJ2-3; a possible D gene is TRBD2 (5 bases). Per germline, CDR1 SQVTM and CDR2 ANQGSEA. CDR3 length: 13 residues. V was trimmed by 8 bases and J by 2 bases, leaving 14 bases between them. CDR3 in amino acids: CSSGRTSTDTQYF. DNA of the CDR3: TGCAGCTCCGGCAGGACTTCCACAGATACGCAGTATTTT.

This sequence joins TRBV15 and TRBJ2-1, with TRBD2 as a possible D gene (7 bases). The CDR3 runs to 12 residues. Germline lookup yields CDR1 LNHNV and CDR2 YYDKDF (reference sequence). V was shortened by 8 bases and J by 7 bases, with 12 bases between the two germline ends. Here the CDR3 DNA reads TGTGCCACCCAGGGGACTACAAATGAGCAGTTCTTC. Amino acids: CATQGTTNEQFF.

The chain uses TRBV29-1 and TRBJ2-1; possibly TRBD1 for D (5 bases). Germline loops: CDR1 SQVTM, CDR2 ANQGSEA. V shed 3 bases and J shed 2 bases, with 11 bases lying between them. This CDR3 has 14 amino acids. In DNA form, the CDR3 reads TGCAGCGTTGAGGGCAGGGTCACCTACAATGAGCAGTTCTTC. Its translation: CSVEGRVTYNEQFF.

This chain links TRBV5-6 with TRBJ1-5; TRBD1 agrees at 8 bases. The CDR3 has 15 residues. Germline V gene data show CDR1 as SGHDT and CDR2 as YYEEEE. The ends lost 3 bases at V and 2 bases at J; junction bases unmatched: 4. The CDR3 region is CASSSTGEGNQPQHF. The DNA of the CDR3 is TGTGCCAGCAGCTCGACAGGGGAGGGCAATCAGCCCCAGCATTTT.

The rearrangement uses TRBV4-3 and TRBJ1-2; TRBD1 matches 9 bases. Germline loops: CDR1 LGHNA, CDR2 YSLEER. This CDR3 comprises 15 residues. V lost 2 bases and J lost 8; bases outside the gene matches: 9. In DNA form, the CDR3 reads TGCGCCAGCAGCCAATCCGGACAGGGGACGTACGGCTACACCTTC. Its protein is CASSQSGQGTYGYTF.

V and J are TRBV7-9 and TRBJ2-5, with a tentative D call TRBD2 (5 bases). The CDR3 covers 16 residues. With 6 bases removed from V and 1 base from J, the gap between germline ends came to 18 bases. Looked up from germline, CDR1 is SEHNR and CDR2 is FQNEAQ (reference sequence). In DNA, the CDR3 is TGTGCCAGCAGTGGTGGCGGGCTCGACCTCCAAGAGACCCAGTACTTC. Amino acids: CASSGGGLDLQETQYF.

The rearrangement uses TRBV20-1 and TRBJ2-7; a weak D match, TRBD1 (6 bases). V shed 3 bases and J shed 0 bases, with 12 bases lying between them. CDR1 is DFQATT and CDR2 is SNEGSKA in the germline V gene (reference sequence). The CDR3 length is 14 residues. CDR3 coding DNA: TGCAGTGCTAGTAACAGGGCGAGCTCCTACGAGCAGTACTTC. Its translation is CSASNRASSYEQYF.

V usage is TRBV20-1 and J usage is TRBJ2-7, with 7 bases fitting TRBD2. Germline loops: CDR1 DFQATT, CDR2 SNEGSKA (reference sequence). V dropped 5 bases and J dropped 3; count of bases not matched to a gene: 13. The CDR3 runs 15 residues. CDR3 amino acids: CSAPASLAVIYEQYF. The CDR3 DNA is TGCAGTGCTCCTGCCTCGCTAGCGGTAATCTACGAGCAGTACTTC.

This clonotype was recorded a few times. The chain combines TRBV4-3 with TRBJ2-1; TRBD2 might be the D (5 bases). V lost 4 bases to trimming and J lost 8 bases, with 15 bases between them. Germline V gene lookup returns CDR1 LGHNA and CDR2 YSLEER. The CDR3 has 14 residues. DNA for the CDR3: TGCGCCAGCAGCCTGCTACTAGGCGACCATGAGCAGTTCTTC. It specifies CASSLLLGDHEQFF.

The V call is TRBV6-2 or TRBV6-3, the J call TRBJ2-1; tentatively, D is TRBD2 (5 bases). In germline, CDR1 is MNHEY, CDR2 SVGEGT. Trimming stripped 2 bases from V and 15 bases from J, with 14 bases between. This CDR3 has 12 amino acids. Here the CDR3 reads CASSYSRGIPFF. The DNA of the CDR3 is TGTGCCAGCAGTTACAGTCGAGGGATTCCGTTCTTC.

This clonotype occurred a few times. The CDR3 coding sequence is TGTGCCAGCAGTTCTGGGACCCCGGATGAGCAGTTCTTC. This encodes CASSSGTPDEQFF. V is TRBV6-5 and J is TRBJ2-1; D may be TRBD1 or TRBD2 (5 bases each). Trimming took 4 bases from V and 8 from J, leaving 12 bases between them. The CDR3 is 13 amino acids. Germline CDR1 and CDR2: MNHEY and SVGAGI.

This sequence joins TRBV6-2 or TRBV6-3 and TRBJ2-1; TRBD2 aligns across 7 bases. The CDR3 contains 17 residues. Germline V lookup: CDR1 MNHEY, CDR2 SVGEGT. J lost 0 bases, V lost 6 bases, and 11 bases had no gene match. As DNA, the CDR3 is TGTGCCAGCAGACACCTCTTCGGGGGGAGCTCCTACAATGAGCAGTTCTTC. Its protein product is CASRHLFGGSSYNEQFF.

The chain employs TRBV12-3 or TRBV12-4 and TRBJ2-3; either TRBD1 or TRBD2 may fit D (5 bases each). Between the trimmed V and J ends, which lost 3 bases and 11 bases, there was a span of 12 bases. CDR3 length equals 12 residues. CDR3 sequence: CASSLTAEKQYF. The CDR3 region has the DNA TGTGCCAGCAGTTTGACAGCGGAGAAGCAGTATTTT.

This clonotype appeared once. The chain recombines TRBV6-2 or TRBV6-3 with TRBJ2-1; 13 bases line up with TRBD2. Germline CDR1 and CDR2: MNHEY and SVGEGT. Trimming cost V 8 bases and J 9 bases; bases outside gene matches: 4. CDR3 length equals 13 residues. The CDR3 DNA reads as TGTGCCAGCGGACTAGCGGGAGAAGGTGAGCAGTTCTTC. Protein product: CASGLAGEGEQFF.

The genes are TRBV29-1 and TRBJ2-7; possible D gene TRBD1, 6 bases. The CDR3 runs 13 residues. The germline V gene encodes CDR1 SQVTM and CDR2 ANQGSEA. Trimming removed 0 bases at V and 4 bases at J, with 10 bases between. CDR3 residues: CSVEEKQGYEQYF. CDR3 coding DNA: TGCAGCGTTGAAGAAAAACAGGGATACGAGCAGTACTTC.